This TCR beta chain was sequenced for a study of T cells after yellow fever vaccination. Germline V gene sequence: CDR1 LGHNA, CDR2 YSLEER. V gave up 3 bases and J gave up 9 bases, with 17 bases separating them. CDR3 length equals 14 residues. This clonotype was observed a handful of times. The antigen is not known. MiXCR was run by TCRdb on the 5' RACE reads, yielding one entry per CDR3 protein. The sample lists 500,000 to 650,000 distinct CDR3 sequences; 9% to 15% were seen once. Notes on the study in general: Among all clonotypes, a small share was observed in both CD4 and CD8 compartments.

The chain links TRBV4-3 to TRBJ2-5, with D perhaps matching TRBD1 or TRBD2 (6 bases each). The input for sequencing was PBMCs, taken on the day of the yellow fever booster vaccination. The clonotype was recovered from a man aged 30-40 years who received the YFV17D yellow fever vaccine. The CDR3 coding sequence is TGCGCCAGCAGCCAGGGGGGCACTCTCGTCCCCCAGTACTTC. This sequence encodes CASSQGGTLVPQYF.